This T cell receptor (beta chain) is drawn from a study of shared clonotypes between healthy human individuals. Overall study results and limits: Clonotype sharing across donors was expected to vary with sequencing depth.

The CDR3 spans 15 residues. The V gene end was trimmed by 6 bases and the J gene end by 7 bases; junction bases not matched to a gene: 6. In germline, CDR1 is MNHEY, CDR2 SVGAGI. Cells designated naive CD8 were CD45RO-negative and were positively selected for CCR7, with terminally differentiated effector memory CD45RA+ cells excluded. Every donor, a Caucasian adult, lived in Nashville, Tennessee. Here immunoSEQ multiplex PCR was the method, and the copy in TCRdb shows in-frame clones only, minus some. The sample holds approximately 840,000 clones, around 96% seen once. With regard to this clone: Its antigen is still unknown.

Sequencing was performed on naive CD8+ T cells sorted from blood. This TCR was recovered from a man younger than 40 in good health. The chain couples TRBV6-5 to TRBJ2-2; 12 bases are shared with TRBD1. CDR3 sequence reads: CASSSGTGGLGELFF. The CDR3 DNA is TGTGCCAGCAGCTCCGGGACAGGGGGCCTCGGGGAGCTGTTTTTT.